This entry lists 18 T cell receptor beta chains sequenced from one sample in a study of blood T cell repertoires in COVID-19. The table came from immunoSEQ multiplex PCR; TCRdb's copy has only in-frame clones and leaves some out. The table records roughly 140,000 clones, roughly 84% of them present only once. Sequencing was performed on peripheral blood. Receptors were obtained from a human donor in a cohort sampled during active COVID-19.

This sequence joins TRBV9 and TRBJ1-3; D perhaps matches TRBD1 (5 bases). The V end was cut by 3 bases, the J end by 1 base, with 14 bases between. CDR3 length equals 16 residues. Germline loops: CDR1 SGDLS, CDR2 YYNGEE. CDR3 DNA sequence: TGTGCCAGCAGCGACCCGGGACTTCGATCTGGAAACACCATATATTTT. It yields the protein CASSDPGLRSGNTIYF. Supplemented by reference TRBV9 and TRBJ1-3, the full variable domain reads DSGVTQTPKHLITATGQRVTLRCSPRSGDLSVYWYQQSLDQGLQFLIQYYNGEERAKGNILERFSAQQFPDLHSELNLSSLELGDSALYFCASSDPGLRSGNTIYFGEGSWLTVV.

The chain recombines TRBV5-1 with TRBJ1-2; TRBD1 aligns across 10 bases. V lost 4 bases to trimming and J lost 8 bases; unmatched junction nucleotides: 5. This CDR3 has 13 amino acids. CDR1 is SGHRS and CDR2 is YFSETQ in the germline V gene. The CDR3, as DNA: TGCGCCAGCAGCCAGAGGACAGGGGGAGGCTACACCTTC. It yields the protein CASSQRTGGGYTF.

The V gene is TRBV5-4, the J gene TRBJ2-3; TRBD1 agrees at 7 bases. There are 13 residues in the CDR3. V lost 4 bases and J lost 2; bases outside the gene matches: 1. CDR1 SGHNT and CDR2 YYREEE come from the germline V gene (reference sequence). The CDR3 here is CASSQGDTDTQYF. The CDR3, as DNA: TGTGCCAGCAGCCAGGGGGACACAGATACGCAGTATTTT.

This clone was counted a single time. The identical CDR3 is also encoded by other nucleotide sequences in the sample. The chain recombines TRBV7-2 with TRBJ1-2, with 9 positions matching TRBD1. V was pared by 4 bases and J by 4 bases, with 1 base of the junction left unmatched. The CDR3 is 13 residues long. Germline V gene lookup returns CDR1 SGHTA and CDR2 FQGNSA. CDR3 sequence (DNA): TGTGCCAGCAGCTCGGGACAGGGCTATGGCTACACCTTC. Encoded protein: CASSSGQGYGYTF.

The V gene is TRBV6-5, the J gene TRBJ1-1; 7 positions match TRBD1. The trim removed 6 bases at V and 2 bases at J, leaving 3 bases unmatched. CDR1 is MNHEY and CDR2 is SVGAGI in the germline V gene. The CDR3 contains 13 residues. The CDR3 sequence: CASRRQGNTEAFF. The CDR3 DNA is TGTGCCAGCAGGCGACAGGGAAACACTGAAGCTTTCTTT.

This chain connects TRBV6-2 or TRBV6-3 to TRBJ2-3, with 8 positions matching TRBD1. This CDR3 has 15 amino acids. With 2 bases clipped from V and 4 bases from J, the junction kept 5 bases outside the gene matches. The germline V gene has CDR1 MNHEY and CDR2 SVGEGT. The CDR3 region is CASSYLGRGPDTQYF. The CDR3 DNA is TGTGCCAGCAGTTACCTAGGCAGGGGGCCAGATACGCAGTATTTT.

The chain has TRBV29-1 and TRBJ2-3; 9 bases are a match to TRBD2. Trimming removed 3 bases from V and 1 base from J; junction bases left unmatched: 5. The CDR3 covers 15 residues. From germline, CDR1 is SQVTM and CDR2 ANQGSEA. The CDR3 sequence: CSVEGSGGRTDTQYF. The CDR3 DNA reads as TGCAGCGTTGAGGGTAGCGGGGGCCGCACAGATACGCAGTATTTT.

This chain uses TRBV5-1 with TRBJ1-2; D remains unclear. The CDR3 spans 15 residues. Germline CDR1 SGHRS, CDR2 YFSETQ. V lost 4 bases and J 2 bases, leaving 15 bases between the germline ends. As DNA, the CDR3 is TGCGCCAGCAGCGCGGCGGTGACCCAAAACTATGGCTACACCTTC. Its protein product is CASSAAVTQNYGYTF.

The rearrangement joins TRBV2 to TRBJ2-3; D remains ambiguous. Germline V gene lookup returns CDR1 SNHLY and CDR2 FYNNEI. Trimming took 6 bases from V and 4 from J, leaving 23 bases between them. The CDR3 is 17 amino acids. The CDR3 DNA is TGTGCCAGCAGGATGTTCTATCGATGGCAGGTATCAGATACGCAGTATTTT. This translates into CASRMFYRWQVSDTQYF.

The V gene is TRBV12-3 or TRBV12-4, the J gene TRBJ1-2; 10 nucleotides line up with TRBD1. The length of the CDR3 is 13 residues. The trim removed 6 bases at V and 6 bases at J, leaving 4 bases unmatched. The CDR3 nucleotides are TGTGCCAGCAGATACGACAGGGGGCATGGCTACACCTTC. This gives the protein CASRYDRGHGYTF.

This chain uses TRBV12-3 or TRBV12-4 with TRBJ2-7; no clear D. The CDR3 contains 12 residues. The V gene lost 4 bases and the J gene lost 3 bases, with 7 bases spanning the gap. In DNA, the CDR3 is TGTGCCAGCAGTTCCAACTACTACGAGCAGTACTTC. Its translation is CASSSNYYEQYF.

The CDR3 DNA reads as TGTGCCAGCAGCCCGACAGGCATGAACACTGAAGCTTTCTTT. It is translated as CASSPTGMNTEAFF. The J gene is TRBJ1-1, the V gene TRBV5-6; maybe TRBD1 (6 bases). The germline V gene has CDR1 SGHDT and CDR2 YYEEEE. Trimming shortened V by 4 bases and J by 0 bases, and 10 bases separated the two germline ends. This CDR3 region has 14 residues.

This rearrangement joins TRBV5-6 to TRBJ2-5; tentatively, D is TRBD2 (5 bases). Germline loops: CDR1 SGHDT, CDR2 YYEEEE. This CDR3 has 16 amino acids. Trimming removed 1 base at V and 2 bases at J, with 15 bases between. The CDR3 DNA follows: TGTGCCAGCAGCTTGATTCCCTCTAGGGAGCAAGAGACCCAGTACTTC. Translated: CASSLIPSREQETQYF.

The gene calls are TRBV25-1 and TRBJ1-2; D remains unclear. V dropped 2 bases and J dropped 4 bases, with 11 bases sitting between them. The CDR3 contains 14 residues. Per germline, CDR1 MGHDK and CDR2 SYGVNS. The CDR3 sequence: CASSEGREGYGYTF. The CDR3 nucleotides read TGTGCCAGCAGTGAAGGGAGGGAGGGCTATGGCTACACCTTC.

CDR3 sequence: CASSLRGMKETQYF. The CDR3 DNA reads TGTGCCAGCAGTTTAAGGGGCATGAAAGAGACCCAGTACTTC. The rearrangement links TRBV28 to TRBJ2-5; D possibly corresponds to TRBD1 (5 bases). Trimming removed 2 bases from V and 3 bases from J, with 10 bases in between. This CDR3 is built from 14 residues. Germline V CDR1 and CDR2: MDHEN, SYDVKM. Full variable domain (outside the CDR3, taken from reference TRBV28 and TRBJ2-5): DVKVTQSSRYLVKRTGEKVFLECVQDMDHENMFWYRQDPGLGLRLIYFSYDVKMKEKGDIPEGYSVSREKKERFSLILESASTNQTSMYLCASSLRGMKETQYFGPGTRLLVL.

V and J are TRBV25-1 and TRBJ2-2, with 8 bases identical to TRBD1. This CDR3 spans 14 amino acids. Trimming removed 8 bases from V and 0 bases from J; junction bases left unmatched: 2. The V gene's germline CDR1 is MGHDK and CDR2 SYGVNS. CDR3 amino acids: CASAGGANTGELFF. The CDR3 bases are TGTGCCAGCGCAGGGGGCGCGAACACCGGGGAGCTGTTTTTT. Full variable domain (remainder filled in from reference TRBV25-1 and TRBJ2-2): EADIYQTPRYLVIGTGKKITLECSQTMGHDKMYWYQQDPGMELHLIHYSYGVNSTEKGDLSSESTVSRIRTEHFPLTLESARPSHTSQYLCASAGGANTGELFFGEGSRLTVL.

V usage is TRBV5-1 and J usage is TRBJ1-1; tentative D call: TRBD1 (5 bases). Germline V CDR1 and CDR2: SGHRS, YFSETQ. With 0 bases removed from V and 2 bases from J, the gap between germline ends came to 14 bases. The CDR3 sequence is 16 residues long. The CDR3 is CASSLESDRPNTEAFF. The DNA for the CDR3 is TGCGCCAGCAGCTTGGAATCAGACAGACCAAACACTGAAGCTTTCTTT. Full variable domain (outside the CDR3, taken from reference TRBV5-1 and TRBJ1-1): KAGVTQTPRYLIKTRGQQVTLSCSPISGHRSVSWYQQTPGQGLQFLFEYFSETQRNKGNFPGRFSGRQFSNSRSEMNVSTLELGDSALYLCASSLESDRPNTEAFFGQGTRLTVV.

The chain couples TRBV29-1 to TRBJ1-1; a possible D gene is TRBD1 (5 bases). V was pared by 3 bases and J by 1 base, with 9 bases between. Germline loops: CDR1 SQVTM, CDR2 ANQGSEA. The CDR3 sequence is 13 residues long. CDR3 sequence: CSVEGQRNTEAFF. DNA of the CDR3: TGCAGCGTTGAGGGGCAGAGGAACACTGAAGCTTTCTTT.